Below, 15 T cell receptor beta chains from the same sample are listed, as sequenced in a study of early T cells in non-severe SARS-CoV-2 infection. MiXCR, run by TCRdb on the 5' RACE reads, gives a single entry per CDR3 protein. The sample includes 81,000 or so distinct CDR3 sequences, approximately 12% of them seen just once. Material: whole blood. These TCRs come from an adult who was a healthcare worker with PCR-confirmed SARS-CoV-2 infection or an uninfected control (not recorded which).

This clonotype was counted many times. The genes are TRBV11-2 and TRBJ2-2; D ambiguous. CDR1 is SGHAT, CDR2 FQNNGV, per germline. The CDR3 loop spans 12 amino acids. V was shortened by 4 bases and J by 6 bases, with 6 bases between the two germline ends. DNA for the CDR3: TGTGCCAGCAGCTCAGCACCCGGGGAGCTGTTTTTT. Its translation is CASSSAPGELFF. Based on the CDR3 plus reference TRBV11-2 and TRBJ2-2, the full variable domain is EAGVAQSPRYKIIEKRQSVAFWCNPISGHATLYWYQQILGQGPKLLIQFQNNGVVDDSQLPKDRFSAERLKGVDSTLKIQPAKLEDSAVYLCASSSAPGELFFGEGSRLTVL.

This clonotype was seen a few times. The chain carries TRBV19 and TRBJ2-2, with unresolved D. Deletions cut 4 bases from V and 0 bases from J, with 12 bases between. Germline CDR1 and CDR2: LNHDA and SQIVND (reference sequence). CDR3 size: 16 residues. The CDR3 DNA reads as TGTGCCAGTAGTAGCTTAGTGGGGTCGAACACCGGGGAGCTGTTTTTT. As protein: CASSSLVGSNTGELFF. The full variable domain, in which reference TRBV19 and TRBJ2-2 provide the parts outside the CDR3, is DGGITQSPKYLFRKEGQNVTLSCEQNLNHDAMYWYRQDPGQGLRLIYYSQIVNDFQKGDIAEGYSVSREKKESFPLTVTSAQKNPTAFYLCASSSLVGSNTGELFFGEGSRLTVL.

This clonotype was seen more than once but under ten times. The rearrangement joins TRBV7-3 to TRBJ2-1; 9 bases are a match to TRBD2. Per the germline V gene, CDR1 is SGHTA and CDR2 is FQGTGA. V dropped 2 bases and J dropped 7; count of bases not matched to a gene: 12. There are 17 residues in the CDR3. CDR3 DNA sequence: TGTGCCAGCAGCTTATTTATTCGGGCTAGCGGGGCAAATGAGCAGTTCTTC. The encoded protein is CASSLFIRASGANEQFF.

This clonotype was counted ten times or more. The chain couples TRBV12-3 or TRBV12-4 to TRBJ2-2, with a possible D match to TRBD1 (6 bases). Trimming shortened V by 3 bases and J by 0 bases, and 8 bases separated the two germline ends. The CDR3 runs to 15 residues. CDR3 DNA: TGTGCCAGCAGTTTTCAGGGGTCGAACACCGGGGAGCTGTTTTTT. This translates into CASSFQGSNTGELFF.

This clonotype has more than one count but fewer than ten. The chain joins TRBV10-3 to TRBJ2-7, with unresolved D. This CDR3 has 14 amino acids. CDR1 and CDR2 from the germline V gene are ENHRY and SYGVKD. V was clipped by 7 bases and J by 2 bases, with 15 bases between them. The CDR3 DNA is TGTGCCATCATGATGGACCGTGACACCTACGAGCAGTACTTC. Its translation is CAIMMDRDTYEQYF.

This clonotype is labeled as medium-sized. The chain recombines TRBV11-2 with TRBJ2-7; D perhaps matches TRBD1 (6 bases). CDR3 length: 17 amino acids. Between the trimmed V and J ends, which lost 4 bases and 0 bases, there was a span of 19 bases. The germline CDR1 and CDR2 sequences are SGHAT and FQNNGV. The CDR3 loop is CASSSAPRGKSSYEQYF. The CDR3 coding sequence is TGTGCCAGCAGCTCCGCTCCTAGGGGGAAGAGCTCCTACGAGCAGTACTTC.

The V gene is TRBV7-3, the J gene TRBJ2-3; no firm D call. The germline gives CDR1 SGHTA, CDR2 FQGTGA. The CDR3 contains 14 residues. V dropped 5 bases and J dropped 2 bases, with 11 bases sitting between them. The CDR3 sequence is CASSQRLSTDTQYF. The CDR3, as DNA: TGTGCCAGCAGCCAGAGGCTCTCCACAGATACGCAGTATTTT.

This clonotype has a handful of counts. The CDR3 nucleotides are TGTGCCAGCAGCTCTCGGACGGACTATGGCTACACCTTC. This translates into CASSSRTDYGYTF. The chain couples TRBV7-8 to TRBJ1-2; D not resolved. Per the germline V gene, CDR1 is SGHVS and CDR2 is FQNEAQ. Trimming removed 4 bases at V and 3 bases at J, with 9 bases between. The CDR3 runs to 13 residues.

As DNA, the CDR3 is TGTGCCAGCACCCTTAGCGGAGATACGCAGTATTTT. This codes for CASTLSGDTQYF. The rearrangement links TRBV28 to TRBJ2-3; TRBD2 is a possible D gene (6 bases). V dropped 7 bases and J dropped 5 bases, with 10 bases sitting between them. There are 12 residues in the CDR3. The germline V gene has CDR1 MDHEN and CDR2 SYDVKM.

This clonotype was observed a few times. The CDR3 nucleotides are TGTGCCAGTAGTTTCCTCTCTATGTCCTACAATGAGCAGTTCTTC. Protein product: CASSFLSMSYNEQFF. The rearrangement joins TRBV19 to TRBJ2-1; D ambiguous. The CDR3 consists of 15 residues. V was trimmed by 5 bases and J by 1 base, leaving 12 bases between them. CDR1 LNHDA and CDR2 SQIVND come from the germline V gene (reference sequence).

The chain is built from TRBV20-1 and TRBJ2-3, with 11 bases matching TRBD2. Germline CDR1 DFQATT, CDR2 SNEGSKA (reference sequence). Trimming cost V 2 bases and J 1 base; bases outside gene matches: 8. There are 17 residues in the CDR3. CDR3 nucleotides: TGCAGTGCTAGACTAGCGGGAGGCTTTTTCCGCACAGATACGCAGTATTTT. Protein: CSARLAGGFFRTDTQYF.

This clonotype was recorded a few times. The chain uses TRBV30 and TRBJ2-5; 11 bases agree with TRBD2. CDR3 length: 14 residues. The V gene's germline CDR1 is GTSNPN and CDR2 SVGIG (reference sequence). The V gene end was trimmed by 2 bases and the J gene end by 5 bases; junction bases not matched to a gene: 4. This CDR3 is CAWSLLAGVETQYF. The CDR3 DNA follows: TGTGCCTGGAGTCTACTAGCGGGAGTGGAGACCCAGTACTTC.

The chain combines TRBV9 with TRBJ2-7; D is undetermined. The CDR3 length is 13 residues. Between the trimmed V and J ends, which lost 3 bases and 2 bases, there was a span of 9 bases. Germline values: CDR1 SGDLS, CDR2 YYNGEE. The DNA of the CDR3 is TGTGCCAGCAGCGCCGGCCCAACCTACGAGCAGTACTTC. Residues: CASSAGPTYEQYF.

This chain joins TRBV9 and TRBJ2-5; 8 bases match TRBD2. Trimming cost V 3 bases and J 5 bases; bases outside gene matches: 3. CDR1 is SGDLS and CDR2 is YYNGEE in the germline V gene. The CDR3 loop spans 13 amino acids. As DNA, the CDR3 is TGTGCCAGCAGCGCAGCGGGAGAGGAGACCCAGTACTTC. This translates into CASSAAGEETQYF.

The V and J genes are TRBV12-3 or TRBV12-4 and TRBJ2-7; D is tentatively TRBD1 or TRBD2 (5 bases each). This CDR3 contains 13 residues. Trimming removed 10 bases from V and 0 bases from J, with 13 bases in between. The CDR3 is CANGTLSSYEQYF. The CDR3, as DNA: TGTGCCAACGGGACCTTGAGCTCCTACGAGCAGTACTTC.